A selection of T cell receptor beta chains follows, all from one sample in a study of T cell responses to AZD1222 COVID-19 vaccine. Sequencing was performed with immunoSEQ multiplex PCR; in TCRdb, only in-frame clones are kept and a portion is missing. The data show about 140,000 clones, 92% seen once. Sequencing used peripheral blood, obtained 28 days after the second AZD1222 dose. These receptors were taken from an adult who received the AZD1222 COVID-19 vaccine. The CDR3 runs from the conserved cysteine through the conserved F or W. D genes are given only for firm matches. Size is omitted from some rows. Given values are once, few, many or a class for expanded clones.

D gene,V gene,CDR3 length,clone size,J gene,CDR3 protein,CDR3 DNA
-,TRBV5-1,13,-,TRBJ1-5,CASSQGFPRPQHF,TGCGCCAGCAGCCAGGGGTTTCCACGACCCCAGCATTTT
TRBD1,TRBV9,14,-,TRBJ2-7,CASSGRTGGYEQYF,TGTGCCAGCAGCGGCCGAACAGGGGGGTACGAGCAGTACTTC
-,TRBV7-6,12,-,TRBJ2-2,CASRAPTGELFF,TGTGCCAGCAGGGCTCCCACCGGGGAGCTGTTTTTT
-,TRBV27,14,-,TRBJ2-1,CASSWPGQNNEQFF,TGTGCCAGCAGTTGGCCAGGGCAGAACAATGAGCAGTTCTTC
-,TRBV12-3/TRBV12-4,13,once,TRBJ1-1,CASSWGMNTEAFF,TGTGCCAGCAGCTGGGGGATGAACACTGAAGCTTTCTTT
TRBD2,TRBV6-1,16,-,TRBJ2-3,CASSEEVAGFTDTQYF,TGTGCCAGCAGTGAAGAGGTAGCGGGATTCACAGATACGCAGTATTTT
-,TRBV19,13,-,TRBJ2-7,CASSISQDYEQYF,TGTGCCAGTAGTATCTCACAGGACTACGAGCAGTACTTC
-,TRBV29-1,13,-,TRBJ2-3,CSVGVQGPNTQYF,TGCAGCGTGGGGGTGCAGGGCCCAAATACGCAGTATTTT
-,TRBV7-3,15,-,TRBJ2-1,CASSLTGKTGNEQFF,TGTGCCAGCAGCTTAACGGGCAAAACAGGTAATGAGCAGTTCTTC
-,TRBV5-1,13,-,TRBJ1-1,CASSGAMNTEAFF,TGCGCCAGCAGCGGGGCCATGAACACTGAAGCTTTCTTT
-,TRBV28,15,-,TRBJ1-2,CASSFASGDDYGYTF,TGTGCCAGCAGTTTTGCCAGCGGGGACGACTATGGCTACACCTTC
TRBD2,TRBV14,15,once,TRBJ2-5,CASSGSGRAGETQYF,TGTGCCAGCAGCGGAAGCGGGAGGGCCGGTGAGACCCAGTACTTC
-,TRBV19,14,-,TRBJ2-3,CASSAGGSTDTQYF,TGTGCCAGTAGCGCCGGGGGTTCCACAGATACGCAGTATTTT
-,TRBV7-2,14,-,TRBJ1-5,CASSFLSSNQPQHF,TGTGCCAGCAGCTTCCTTTCAAGCAATCAGCCCCAGCATTTT
-,TRBV7-8,20,-,TRBJ1-3,CASSFLPIDGPEGSGNTIYF,TGTGCCAGCAGCTTCTTACCGATCGACGGGCCTGAGGGCTCTGGAAACACCATATATTTT
-,TRBV7-9,14,-,TRBJ2-1,CASSLGNSYNEQFF,TGTGCCAGCAGCTTAGGTAACTCCTACAATGAGCAGTTCTTC
-,TRBV6-5,13,-,TRBJ1-5,CATKDDGGQPQHF,TGTGCCACGAAGGACGACGGCGGGCAGCCCCAGCATTTT
TRBD1,TRBV7-2,16,-,TRBJ2-3,CASSLGMGQGIDTQYF,TGTGCCAGCAGCTTAGGAATGGGACAGGGGATAGATACGCAGTATTTT